These T cell receptor beta chains were read from a single sample in a study of cytomegalovirus exposure and HLA in healthy donors. Only in-frame clones appear in the TCRdb table, and some are missing; sequencing was by immunoSEQ multiplex PCR. The table lists 150,000 to 160,000 clones, 60% to 80% of them singletons, with over 10% in the top ten. Sequencing used PBMCs. These receptors came from a man aged 30 to 39 in good health and CMV-seropositive. Both conserved end residues are part of each CDR3. The D gene is left open where the match is weak. Only some rows state a clone size, as once, few, many or a class for expanded clones.

J,V,D,size,CDR3,DNA
TRBJ2-7,TRBV10-3,-,-,CAISESIRSYEQYF,TGTGCCATCAGTGAGTCGATCCGGTCCTACGAGCAGTACTTC
TRBJ2-2,TRBV6-5,TRBD2,-,CASRTGGSRTGELFF,TGTGCCAGCAGGACGGGAGGGAGTCGCACCGGGGAGCTGTTTTTT
TRBJ1-4,TRBV28,TRBD1,once,CASSTGGQLGEKLFF,TGTGCCAGCAGTACAGGGGGACAGTTGGGTGAAAAACTGTTTTTT
TRBJ2-5,TRBV7-9,-,few,CASSVANGRQYF,TGTGCCAGCAGCGTAGCGAACGGGAGACAGTACTTC
TRBJ2-5,TRBV28,-,-,CASSAGQETQYF,TGTGCCAGCAGTGCAGGTCAAGAGACCCAGTACTTC
TRBJ2-2,TRBV7-6,-,-,CASSPPWRENTGELFF,TGTGCCAGCAGTCCCCCCTGGCGGGAGAACACCGGGGAGCTGTTTTTT
TRBJ2-7,TRBV6-1,-,-,CASSVGGPYEQYF,TGTGCCAGCAGTGTCGGGGGACCCTACGAGCAGTACTTC
TRBJ1-2,TRBV5-1,TRBD1,-,CASSFTGEGYTF,TGCGCCAGCAGCTTTACAGGGGAGGGCTACACCTTC
TRBJ1-2,TRBV6-1,-,-,CASSEAFRSPGGGFDYGYTF,TGTGCCAGCAGTGAAGCGTTCCGTTCTCCCGGGGGGGGTTTCGACTATGGCTACACCTTC
TRBJ2-7,TRBV27,TRBD2,-,CASSLAVASGDEQYF,TGTGCCAGCAGTTTAGCGGTGGCTAGCGGAGACGAGCAGTACTTC
TRBJ2-1,TRBV15,TRBD2,-,CATSSPPSGRNEQFF,TGTGCCACCAGCAGCCCCCCTAGCGGGAGAAATGAGCAGTTCTTC
TRBJ2-5,TRBV10-1,-,-,CASSGQIQETQYF,TGCGCCAGCAGCGGACAAATCCAAGAGACCCAGTACTTC
TRBJ1-1,TRBV6-6,-,-,CASSYSTDVLTEAFF,TGTGCCAGCAGTTACTCGACTGATGTGCTGACTGAAGCTTTCTTT
TRBJ2-6,TRBV28,-,-,CASARVVRSSGANVLTF,TGTGCCAGCGCGAGGGTAGTACGATCGTCTGGGGCCAACGTCCTGACTTTC
TRBJ2-1,TRBV7-6,TRBD2,-,CASSYREGLAPKNEQFF,TGTGCCAGCAGCTACCGAGAGGGACTAGCGCCTAAAAATGAGCAGTTCTTC
TRBJ1-2,TRBV27,TRBD1,-,CASSFLTGGNGYTF,TGTGCCAGCAGTTTCTTAACAGGGGGCAATGGCTACACCTTC
TRBJ1-4,TRBV29-1,-,once,CSVEGVSTNEKLFF,TGCAGCGTTGAAGGAGTTTCAACTAATGAAAAACTGTTTTTT
TRBJ1-2,TRBV14,-,once,CASSPGHNYGYTF,TGTGCCAGCAGTCCGGGACACAACTATGGCTACACCTTC
TRBJ2-7,TRBV7-8,TRBD1,-,CASSREGGQGASGTYEQYF,TGTGCCAGCAGCAGAGAGGGGGGACAGGGGGCTAGCGGGACCTACGAGCAGTACTTC
TRBJ2-7,TRBV5-3,TRBD1,-,CARIHRAGTGSSEQYF,TGTGCCAGAATCCATCGGGCCGGGACAGGTTCCTCCGAGCAGTACTTC
TRBJ2-3,TRBV6-1,TRBD2,-,CASSALAGAGTDTQYF,TGTGCCAGCAGTGCCTTAGCGGGAGCAGGAACAGATACGCAGTATTTT
TRBJ2-1,TRBV19,TRBD1,-,CASSIVTGTGLYNEQFF,TGTGCCAGTAGTATAGTCACGGGGACAGGATTATACAATGAGCAGTTCTTC
TRBJ2-7,TRBV5-1,TRBD1,-,CASSLGAGTGGHEQYF,TGCGCCAGCAGCTTGGGGGCCGGGACAGGGGGCCACGAGCAGTACTTC
TRBJ2-6,TRBV28,-,-,CASSSNRVGANVLTF,TGTGCCAGCAGCTCGAACAGGGTTGGGGCCAACGTCCTGACTTTC
TRBJ2-1,TRBV4-2,-,-,CASSHGGRRGNNEQFF,TGTGCCAGCAGCCACGGAGGGCGGAGGGGAAACAATGAGCAGTTCTTC
TRBJ1-4,TRBV5-5,-,few,CASSLLEFDEKLFF,TGTGCCAGCAGCTTGCTTGAGTTTGATGAAAAACTGTTTTTT
TRBJ2-7,TRBV5-5,TRBD2,-,CASSEGLAGLVYEQYF,TGTGCCAGCAGCGAGGGACTAGCGGGACTGGTCTACGAGCAGTACTTC
TRBJ2-5,TRBV4-1,-,-,CASSQERGRGVDWETQYF,TGCGCCAGCAGCCAAGAAAGGGGCAGGGGGGTTGATTGGGAGACCCAGTACTTC
TRBJ2-6,TRBV11-1,-,-,CASSSAGRIRSGANVLTF,TGTGCCAGCAGCTCTGCGGGCAGAATCCGCTCTGGGGCCAACGTCCTGACTTTC
TRBJ1-1,TRBV6-6,-,-,CASSGQGSEAFF,TGTGCCAGCAGTGGCCAGGGGTCTGAAGCTTTCTTT
TRBJ1-1,TRBV7-2,TRBD1,-,CASSFKTGGVNEAFF,TGTGCCAGCAGCTTCAAGACAGGGGGTGTTAATGAAGCTTTCTTT
TRBJ2-3,TRBV10-3,-,-,CAISSSRGDTQYF,TGTGCCATCTCTTCCTCTCGGGGAGATACGCAGTATTTT
TRBJ1-1,TRBV9,TRBD1,-,CASSPRQGVYTEAFF,TGTGCCAGCAGCCCTCGACAGGGGGTCTACACTGAAGCTTTCTTT
TRBJ2-1,TRBV19,-,-,CASSNGDTYNEQFF,TGTGCCAGTAGCAATGGGGACACCTACAATGAGCAGTTCTTC
TRBJ2-7,TRBV19,-,-,CASSMRLVAYEQYF,TGTGCCAGTAGTATGCGGTTAGTGGCGTACGAGCAGTACTTC
TRBJ2-2,TRBV7-9,-,-,CASSFSVTGELFF,TGTGCCAGCAGCTTTTCGGTGACCGGGGAGCTGTTTTTT
TRBJ2-4,TRBV19,-,-,CASSIDRGPIAKNIQYF,TGTGCCAGTAGTATTGATCGAGGGCCTATAGCCAAAAACATTCAGTACTTC
TRBJ2-1,TRBV15,-,-,CATSGLLSSYNEQFF,TGTGCCACCTCCGGACTCCTGAGCTCCTACAATGAGCAGTTCTTC
TRBJ2-1,TRBV14,TRBD1,-,CASSQERQGQRYNEQFF,TGTGCCAGCAGCCAAGAAAGGCAGGGACAGCGTTACAATGAGCAGTTCTTC
TRBJ2-1,TRBV30,-,few,CAWSVPAGSNEQFF,TGTGCCTGGAGTGTACCGGCGGGGTCCAATGAGCAGTTCTTC
TRBJ1-3,TRBV7-6,TRBD1,-,CASSLLSPQGVSGNTIYF,TGTGCCAGCAGCTTATTATCTCCCCAGGGGGTCTCAGGAAACACCATATATTTT
TRBJ2-7,TRBV7-9,-,-,CASSASPGVEQYF,TGTGCCAGCAGCGCAAGTCCAGGCGTTGAGCAGTACTTC
TRBJ1-1,TRBV29-1,-,-,CSVDRGTEAFF,TGCAGCGTTGACCGGGGCACTGAAGCTTTCTTT